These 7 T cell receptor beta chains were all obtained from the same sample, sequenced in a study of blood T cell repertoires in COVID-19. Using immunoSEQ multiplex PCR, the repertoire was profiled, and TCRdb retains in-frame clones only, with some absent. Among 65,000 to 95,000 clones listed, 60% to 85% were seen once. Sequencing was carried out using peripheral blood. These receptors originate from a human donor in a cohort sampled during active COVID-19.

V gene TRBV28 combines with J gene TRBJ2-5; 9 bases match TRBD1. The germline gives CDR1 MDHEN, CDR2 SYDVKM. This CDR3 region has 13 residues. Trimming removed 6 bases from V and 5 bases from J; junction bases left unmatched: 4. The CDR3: CASSRQGGETQYF. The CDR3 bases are TGTGCCAGCAGCAGACAGGGGGGGGAGACCCAGTACTTC. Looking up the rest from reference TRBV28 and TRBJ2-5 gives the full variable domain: DVKVTQSSRYLVKRTGEKVFLECVQDMDHENMFWYRQDPGLGLRLIYFSYDVKMKEKGDIPEGYSVSREKKERFSLILESASTNQTSMYLCASSRQGGETQYFGPGTRLLVL.

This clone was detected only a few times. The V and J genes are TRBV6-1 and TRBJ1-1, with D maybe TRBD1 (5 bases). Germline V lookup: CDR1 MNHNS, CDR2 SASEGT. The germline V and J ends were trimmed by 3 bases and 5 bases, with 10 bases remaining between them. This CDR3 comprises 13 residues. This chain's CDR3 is CASSDGRATEAFF. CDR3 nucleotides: TGTGCCAGCAGTGACGGCAGGGCGACTGAAGCTTTCTTT.

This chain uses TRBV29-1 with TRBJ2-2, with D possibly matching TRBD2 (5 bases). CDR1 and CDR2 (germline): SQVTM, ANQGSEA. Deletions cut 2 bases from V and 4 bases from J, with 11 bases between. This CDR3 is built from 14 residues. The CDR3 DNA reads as TGCAGCGTTGAACGAGGGTTTGGCACCGGGGAGCTGTTTTTT. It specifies CSVERGFGTGELFF.

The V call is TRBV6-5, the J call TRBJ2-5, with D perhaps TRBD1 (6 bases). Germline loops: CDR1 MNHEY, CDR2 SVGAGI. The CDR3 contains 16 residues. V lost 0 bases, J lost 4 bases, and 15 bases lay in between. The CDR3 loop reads CASSYSRTEAPETQYF. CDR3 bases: TGTGCCAGCAGTTACTCGCGGACAGAGGCCCCAGAGACCCAGTACTTC.

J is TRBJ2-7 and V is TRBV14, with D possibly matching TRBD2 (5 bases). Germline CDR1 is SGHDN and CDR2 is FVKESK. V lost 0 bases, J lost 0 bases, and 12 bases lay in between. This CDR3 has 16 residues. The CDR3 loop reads CASSQDGSLSSYEQYF. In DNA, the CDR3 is TGTGCCAGCAGCCAAGATGGGAGCTTATCCTCCTACGAGCAGTACTTC.

CDR3 in amino acids: CASSLDREFTMRQFF. As DNA, the CDR3 is TGTGCCAGCAGCTTAGACAGGGAATTTACAATGAGGCAGTTCTTC. This chain joins TRBV7-9 and TRBJ2-1, with D tentatively TRBD1 (6 bases). Germline CDR1 reads SEHNR; CDR2 reads FQNEAQ (reference sequence). CDR3 length equals 15 residues. V was pared by 1 base and J by 12 bases, with 19 bases between.

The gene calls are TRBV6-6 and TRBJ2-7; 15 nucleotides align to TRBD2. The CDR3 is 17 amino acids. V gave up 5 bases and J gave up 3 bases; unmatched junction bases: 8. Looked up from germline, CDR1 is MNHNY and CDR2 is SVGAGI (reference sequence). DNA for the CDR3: TGTGCCAGCAGTCCCCGGACTAGCGGGGGGGCTTACTACGAGCAGTACTTC. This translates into CASSPRTSGGAYYEQYF.